This is a list of T cell receptor beta chains from one sample in a study of blood T cells in healthy people across ages. MiXCR, applied by TCRdb to the 5' RACE reads, yields one record per CDR3 protein. The repertoire includes about 320,000 distinct CDR3 sequences, around 27% of them detected once, and over 25% sits in the top ten. The sequenced sample was blood. The receptor set was obtained from a woman in her sixties or seventies in good health. Both conserved end residues are part of each CDR3. D genes are given only for firm matches. Some rows mark clone size as missing; the rest say once, few, many or name a class of expanded clone.

V: TRBV7-9; size: few; J: TRBJ2-2; D: .; DNA: TGTGCCAGCAGCTTAGGGAACCAACTACCAACCGGGGAGCTGTTTTTT; CDR3: CASSLGNQLPTGELFF
V: TRBV6-1; size: .; J: TRBJ2-5; D: .; DNA: TGTGCCAGCAGTGAAAGGTCGGCGGGAAGGGAGACCCAGTACTTC; CDR3: CASSERSAGRETQYF
V: TRBV28; size: many; J: TRBJ2-5; D: TRBD2; DNA: TGTGCCAGCACTACTAGCGGGAGGGCCCGAGAGACCCAGTACTTC; CDR3: CASTTSGRARETQYF
V: TRBV24-1; size: few; J: TRBJ1-5; D: .; DNA: TGTGCCACCAGTGATCCCCGGCAGGGCGATCAGCCCCAGCATTTT; CDR3: CATSDPRQGDQPQHF
V: TRBV11-2; size: .; J: TRBJ1-5; D: .; DNA: TGTGCCAGCAGCTTAGGTCCAGACCGCAATCAGCCCCAGCATTTT; CDR3: CASSLGPDRNQPQHF
V: TRBV6-5; size: .; J: TRBJ1-5; D: .; DNA: TGTGCCAGCAGCCGCGGACAGCTCAATCAGCCCCAGCATTTT; CDR3: CASSRGQLNQPQHF
V: TRBV28; size: few; J: TRBJ1-1; D: TRBD1; DNA: TGTGCCAGCAGTCCCACCGGGACAGGGACCCCTGAAGCTTTCTTT; CDR3: CASSPTGTGTPEAFF
V: TRBV14; size: .; J: TRBJ2-7; D: .; DNA: TGTGCCAGCAGCTTCATAGACTCCTACGAGCAGTACTTC; CDR3: CASSFIDSYEQYF
V: TRBV2; size: few; J: TRBJ2-2; D: .; DNA: TGTGCCAGCAGTGTAGACCCCCCCGGGGAGCTGTTTTTT; CDR3: CASSVDPPGELFF
V: TRBV20-1; size: .; J: TRBJ2-7; D: .; DNA: TGCAGTGCCCACTATCCGGGGACTGCCCTGGGCTACGAGCAGTACTTC; CDR3: CSAHYPGTALGYEQYF
V: TRBV3-1; size: .; J: TRBJ1-1; D: .; DNA: TGTGCCAGCAGCCAAGATACTTCTGGGGCTGAAGCTTTCTTT; CDR3: CASSQDTSGAEAFF
V: TRBV29-1; size: .; J: TRBJ2-3; D: TRBD2; DNA: TGCAGCGTTGTGGGCCTAGCGGGAGGGCCAGATACGCAGTATTTT; CDR3: CSVVGLAGGPDTQYF
V: TRBV24-1; size: few; J: TRBJ2-3; D: TRBD2; DNA: TGTGCCACCAGTGACCCATCATCCGGGACTAGCGGATCCCGCGTCGGGGCAGATACGCAGTATTTT; CDR3: CATSDPSSGTSGSRVGADTQYF
V: TRBV28; size: many; J: TRBJ2-4; D: .; DNA: TGTGCCATCACCCCGGGACGGACACAAAACATTCAGTACTTC; CDR3: CAITPGRTQNIQYF
V: TRBV4-1; size: .; J: TRBJ1-6; D: .; DNA: TGCGCCAGCAGCCAAGAACGTGTTCCGAATTCACCCCTCCACTTT; CDR3: CASSQERVPNSPLHF
V: TRBV27; size: few; J: TRBJ2-7; D: .; DNA: TGTGCCAGCAGAGTGGGATCAAGCTCCTACGAGCAGTACTTC; CDR3: CASRVGSSSYEQYF
V: TRBV18; size: .; J: TRBJ1-4; D: .; DNA: TGTGCCAGCTCACCCACAGGGTCAACTAATGGAAAACTGTTTTTT; CDR3: CASSPTGSTNGKLFF
V: TRBV14; size: .; J: TRBJ2-1; D: .; DNA: TGTGCCAGCAGCCAAGATATTAGGAGGCAGTTCTTC; CDR3: CASSQDIRRQFF
V: TRBV9; size: .; J: TRBJ2-7; D: TRBD2; DNA: TGTGCCAGCAGCGTAGGTTCTAGCGGGAGTCGTGAGCAGTACTTC; CDR3: CASSVGSSGSREQYF
V: TRBV7-2; size: .; J: TRBJ2-2; D: .; DNA: TGTGCCAGCAGCTATAAACCGTACCAGAGAACGGTCACCGGGGAGCTGTTTTTT; CDR3: CASSYKPYQRTVTGELFF
V: TRBV7-2; size: many; J: TRBJ2-1; D: .; DNA: TGTGCCAGCAGCTTAGTGGACTCTTCGATGGAGCAGTTCTTC; CDR3: CASSLVDSSMEQFF
V: TRBV11-1; size: few; J: TRBJ2-5; D: .; DNA: TGTGCCAGCAGCTACCTAAGGCGGGAGACCCAGTACTTC; CDR3: CASSYLRRETQYF
V: TRBV7-2; size: few; J: TRBJ2-5; D: .; DNA: TGTGCCAGCAGCCAAAAAAGGAGAGAGACCCAGTACTTC; CDR3: CASSQKRRETQYF
V: TRBV20-1; size: few; J: TRBJ2-5; D: .; DNA: TGCAGTGCCGCCTCAGGTGTGGCGCCAGGGAAAGAGACCCAGTACTTC; CDR3: CSAASGVAPGKETQYF
V: TRBV28; size: few; J: TRBJ1-1; D: .; DNA: TGTGCCAGCCGGACTAACAGGAACACTGAAGCTTTCTTT; CDR3: CASRTNRNTEAFF
V: TRBV7-2; size: .; J: TRBJ1-3; D: .; DNA: TGTGCCAGCAGCTTAGCGGCGGGGTTCTCTGGAAACACCATATATTTT; CDR3: CASSLAAGFSGNTIYF
V: TRBV4-2; size: .; J: TRBJ2-7; D: TRBD1; DNA: TGTGCCAGCAGCCAAACAGGGGGCGCCGCCTACGAGCAGTACTTC; CDR3: CASSQTGGAAYEQYF
V: TRBV20-1; size: .; J: TRBJ2-1; D: .; DNA: TGCAGTGCTAGATTGGGCATTCTAGAGACCTACAATGAGCAGTTCTTC; CDR3: CSARLGILETYNEQFF
V: TRBV18; size: .; J: TRBJ2-7; D: .; DNA: TGTGCCAGCTCACCATACGCAGGGGGGGACGACGAGCAGTACTTC; CDR3: CASSPYAGGDDEQYF
V: TRBV12-3/TRBV12-4; size: .; J: TRBJ2-2; D: .; DNA: TGTGCCAGCAGTCCCCTGGGAAACCCCGGCCGCGGGGAGCTGTTTTTT; CDR3: CASSPLGNPGRGELFF
V: TRBV20-1; size: few; J: TRBJ2-1; D: TRBD2; DNA: TGCAGTGCTAACCCCGGAGCGGGAATTTACAATGAGCAGTTCTTC; CDR3: CSANPGAGIYNEQFF
V: TRBV12-3/TRBV12-4; size: .; J: TRBJ1-2; D: .; DNA: TGTGCCAGCAGTGCCGGTGGTGGCTACACCTTC; CDR3: CASSAGGGYTF
V: TRBV10-3; size: .; J: TRBJ2-7; D: .; DNA: TGTGCCACCACAACTCTCCTTGATCCATCCCTCTCCTACGAGCAGTACTTC; CDR3: CATTTLLDPSLSYEQYF
V: TRBV6-1; size: many; J: TRBJ1-6; D: .; DNA: TGTGCCAGTGCTCCCGGCGTCAATACCTATAATTCACCCCTCCACTTT; CDR3: CASAPGVNTYNSPLHF
V: TRBV7-8; size: many; J: TRBJ1-6; D: .; DNA: TGTGCCAGCAGCTTAAGGACAGATCTTCCTACTTATAATTCACCCCTCCACTTT; CDR3: CASSLRTDLPTYNSPLHF
V: TRBV28; size: medium-sized; J: TRBJ2-3; D: .; DNA: TGTGCCAGCAGTTTGCCTAGCAGCCTCACAGATACGCAGTATTTT; CDR3: CASSLPSSLTDTQYF
V: TRBV2; size: once; J: TRBJ2-3; D: .; DNA: TGTGCCAGCAGTGAGGGCTACTTCCCTGATACGCAGTATTTT; CDR3: CASSEGYFPDTQYF
V: TRBV28; size: .; J: TRBJ2-1; D: TRBD2; DNA: TGTGCCAGCAGATTAGCGGGAGCGACCTCCTACAATGAGCAGTTCTTC; CDR3: CASRLAGATSYNEQFF
V: TRBV4-2; size: few; J: TRBJ2-2; D: .; DNA: TGTGCCAGCAGCCAAGAAGTTGCGTACACCGGGGAGCTGTTTTTT; CDR3: CASSQEVAYTGELFF
V: TRBV12-3/TRBV12-4; size: few; J: TRBJ2-2; D: TRBD2; DNA: TGTGCCACCGGGACTAGCGGACTCACCGGGGAGCTGTTTTTT; CDR3: CATGTSGLTGELFF
V: TRBV6-5; size: .; J: TRBJ2-7; D: TRBD2; DNA: TGTGCCAGCAGTTACGGGGCGGGAGTCTCCTACGAGCAGTACTTC; CDR3: CASSYGAGVSYEQYF
V: TRBV28; size: .; J: TRBJ2-7; D: .; DNA: TGTGCCAGCAGTTTGAGTGAGGGTAGCGGCTTTCCCTACTTC; CDR3: CASSLSEGSGFPYF
V: TRBV9; size: .; J: TRBJ2-2; D: .; DNA: TGTGCCAGCAAGCGAGACTCTAACACCGGGGAGCTGTTTTTT; CDR3: CASKRDSNTGELFF